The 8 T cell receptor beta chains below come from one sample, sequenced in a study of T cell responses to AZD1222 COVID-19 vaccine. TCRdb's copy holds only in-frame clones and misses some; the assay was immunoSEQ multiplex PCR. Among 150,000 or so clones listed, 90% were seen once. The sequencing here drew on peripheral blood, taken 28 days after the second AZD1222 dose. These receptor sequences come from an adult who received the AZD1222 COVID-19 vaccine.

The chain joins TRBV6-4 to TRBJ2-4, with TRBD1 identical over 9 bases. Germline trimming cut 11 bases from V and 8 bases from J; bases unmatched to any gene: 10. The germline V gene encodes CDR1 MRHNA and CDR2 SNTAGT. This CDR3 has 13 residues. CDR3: CAAYPGQGHIQYF. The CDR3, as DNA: TGTGCCGCCTATCCGGGACAGGGACACATTCAGTACTTC.

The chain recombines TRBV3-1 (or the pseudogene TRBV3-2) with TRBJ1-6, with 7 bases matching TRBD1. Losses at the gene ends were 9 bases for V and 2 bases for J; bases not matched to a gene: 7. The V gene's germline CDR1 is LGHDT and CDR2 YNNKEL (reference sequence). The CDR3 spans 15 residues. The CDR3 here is CASSGGGAYNSPLHF. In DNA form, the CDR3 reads TGTGCCAGTTCAGGGGGGGGCGCCTATAATTCACCCCTCCACTTT.

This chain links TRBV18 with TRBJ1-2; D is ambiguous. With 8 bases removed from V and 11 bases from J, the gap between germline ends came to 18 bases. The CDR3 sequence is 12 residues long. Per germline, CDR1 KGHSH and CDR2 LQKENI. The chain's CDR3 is CASNTGPGDYTF. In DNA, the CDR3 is TGTGCCAGCAATACCGGGCCTGGAGATTACACCTTC.

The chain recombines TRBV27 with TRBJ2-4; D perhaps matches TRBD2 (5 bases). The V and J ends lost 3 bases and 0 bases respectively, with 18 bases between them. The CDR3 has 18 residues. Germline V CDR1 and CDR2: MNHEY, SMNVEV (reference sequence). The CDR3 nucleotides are TGTGCCAGCAGTTTCCCCCGAGGACTTTTATTAGCCAAAAACATTCAGTACTTC. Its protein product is CASSFPRGLLLAKNIQYF.

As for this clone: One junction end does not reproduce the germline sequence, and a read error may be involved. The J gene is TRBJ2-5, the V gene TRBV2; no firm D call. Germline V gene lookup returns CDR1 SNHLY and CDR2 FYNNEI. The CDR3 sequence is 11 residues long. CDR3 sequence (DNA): TGTGCCAGCAGCGAAGGGGAGACCCAGTACTTC. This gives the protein CASSEGETQYF.

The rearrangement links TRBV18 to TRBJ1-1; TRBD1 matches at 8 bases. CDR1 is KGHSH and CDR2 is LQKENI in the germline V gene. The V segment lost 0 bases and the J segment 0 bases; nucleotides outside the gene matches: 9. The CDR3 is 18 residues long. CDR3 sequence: CASSPPGQGSSMNTEAFF. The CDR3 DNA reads TGTGCCAGCTCACCACCTGGACAGGGCTCATCGATGAACACTGAAGCTTTCTTT.

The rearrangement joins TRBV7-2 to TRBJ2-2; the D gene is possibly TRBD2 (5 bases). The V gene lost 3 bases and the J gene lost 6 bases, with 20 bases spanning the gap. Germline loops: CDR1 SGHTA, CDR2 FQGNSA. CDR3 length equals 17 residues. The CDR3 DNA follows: TGTGCCAGCAGCTTCCCGGGGTATCGGAGGACCTCCGGGGAGCTGTTTTTT. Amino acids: CASSFPGYRRTSGELFF.

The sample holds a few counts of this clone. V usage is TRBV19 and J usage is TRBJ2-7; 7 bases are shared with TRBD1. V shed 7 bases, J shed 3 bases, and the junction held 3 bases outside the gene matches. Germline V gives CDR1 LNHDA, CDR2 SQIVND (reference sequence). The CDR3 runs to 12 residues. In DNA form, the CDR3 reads TGTGCCAGTATGGGGGACAGCTACGAGCAGTACTTC. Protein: CASMGDSYEQYF.